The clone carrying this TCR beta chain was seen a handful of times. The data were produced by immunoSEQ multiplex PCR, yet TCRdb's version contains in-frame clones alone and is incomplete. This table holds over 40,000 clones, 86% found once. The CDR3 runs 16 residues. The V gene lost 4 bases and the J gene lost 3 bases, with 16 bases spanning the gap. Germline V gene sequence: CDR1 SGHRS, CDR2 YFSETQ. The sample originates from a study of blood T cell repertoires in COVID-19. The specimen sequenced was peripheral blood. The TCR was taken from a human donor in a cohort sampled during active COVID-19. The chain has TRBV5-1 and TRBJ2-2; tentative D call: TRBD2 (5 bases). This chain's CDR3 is CASSGKWESDTGELFF. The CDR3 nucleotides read TGCGCCAGCAGCGGAAAGTGGGAGAGCGACACCGGGGAGCTGTTTTTT.